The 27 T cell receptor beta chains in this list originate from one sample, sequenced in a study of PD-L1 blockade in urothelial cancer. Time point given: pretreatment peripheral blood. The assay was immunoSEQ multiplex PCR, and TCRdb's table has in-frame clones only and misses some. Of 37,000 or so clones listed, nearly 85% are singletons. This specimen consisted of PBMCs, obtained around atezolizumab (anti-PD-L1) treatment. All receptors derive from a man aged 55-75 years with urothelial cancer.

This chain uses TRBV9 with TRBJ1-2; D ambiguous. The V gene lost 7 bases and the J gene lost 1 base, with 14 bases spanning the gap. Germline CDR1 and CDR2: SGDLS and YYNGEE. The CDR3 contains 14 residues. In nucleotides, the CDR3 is TGTGCCAGCGCTTCGCGCTTTCTTAACTATGGCTACACCTTC. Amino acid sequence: CASASRFLNYGYTF.

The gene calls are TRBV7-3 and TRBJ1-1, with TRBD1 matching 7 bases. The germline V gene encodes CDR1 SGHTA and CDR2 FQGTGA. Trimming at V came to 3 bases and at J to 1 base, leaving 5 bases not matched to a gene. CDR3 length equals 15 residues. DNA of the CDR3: TGTGCCAGCAGCTTGGTCGGGACAGCGAACACTGAAGCTTTCTTT. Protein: CASSLVGTANTEAFF.

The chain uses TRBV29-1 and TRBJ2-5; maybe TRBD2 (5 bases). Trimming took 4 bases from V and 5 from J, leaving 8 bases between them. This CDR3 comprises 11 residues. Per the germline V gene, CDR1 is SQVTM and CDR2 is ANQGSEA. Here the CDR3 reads CSVAGLETQYF. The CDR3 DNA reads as TGCAGCGTTGCGGGGTTGGAGACCCAGTACTTC.

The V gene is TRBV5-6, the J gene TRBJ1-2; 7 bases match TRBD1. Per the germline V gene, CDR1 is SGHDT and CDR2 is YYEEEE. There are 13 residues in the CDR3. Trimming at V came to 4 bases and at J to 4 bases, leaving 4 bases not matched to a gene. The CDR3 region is CASSQGTAYGYTF. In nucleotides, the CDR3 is TGTGCCAGCAGCCAGGGGACAGCCTATGGCTACACCTTC.

Here the CDR3 DNA reads TGTGCCAGCGGTCAGGTTATGGGCGGGGAGCTGTTTTTT. Translation gives CASGQVMGGELFF. This chain uses TRBV9 with TRBJ2-2; D is unclear. The germline V gene encodes CDR1 SGDLS and CDR2 YYNGEE. This CDR3 region has 13 residues. V was shortened by 7 bases and J by 7 bases, with 14 bases between the two germline ends.

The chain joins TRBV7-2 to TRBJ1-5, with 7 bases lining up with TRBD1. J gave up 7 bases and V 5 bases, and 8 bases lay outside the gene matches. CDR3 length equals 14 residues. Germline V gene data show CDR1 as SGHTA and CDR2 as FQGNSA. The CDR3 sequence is CASSLGQVGQPQHF. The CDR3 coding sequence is TGTGCCAGCAGCCTCGGACAGGTCGGACAGCCCCAGCATTTT.

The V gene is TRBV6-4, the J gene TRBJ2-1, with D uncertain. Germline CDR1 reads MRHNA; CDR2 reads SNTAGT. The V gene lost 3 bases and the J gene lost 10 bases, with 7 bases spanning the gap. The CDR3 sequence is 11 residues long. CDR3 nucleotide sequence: TGTGCCAGCAGTGAAGGAGCGGAGCAGTTCTTC. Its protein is CASSEGAEQFF.

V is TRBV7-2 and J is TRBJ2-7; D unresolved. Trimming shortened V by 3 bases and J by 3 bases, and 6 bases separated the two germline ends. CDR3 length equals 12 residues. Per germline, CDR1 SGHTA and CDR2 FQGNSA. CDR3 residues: CASSFDFYEQYF. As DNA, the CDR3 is TGTGCCAGCAGCTTCGACTTCTACGAGCAGTACTTC.

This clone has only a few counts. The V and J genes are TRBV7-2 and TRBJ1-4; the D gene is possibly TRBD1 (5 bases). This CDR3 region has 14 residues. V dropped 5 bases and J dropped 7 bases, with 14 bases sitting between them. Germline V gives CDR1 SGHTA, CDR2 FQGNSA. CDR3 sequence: CASSQQVSGEKLFF. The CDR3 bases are TGTGCCAGCAGCCAACAGGTCTCGGGTGAAAAACTGTTTTTT. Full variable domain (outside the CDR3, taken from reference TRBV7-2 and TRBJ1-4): GAGVSQSPSNKVTEKGKDVELRCDPISGHTALYWYRQSLGQGLEFLIYFQGNSAPDKSGLPSDRFSAERTGGSVSTLTIQRTQQEDSAVYLCASSQQVSGEKLFFGSGTQLSVL.

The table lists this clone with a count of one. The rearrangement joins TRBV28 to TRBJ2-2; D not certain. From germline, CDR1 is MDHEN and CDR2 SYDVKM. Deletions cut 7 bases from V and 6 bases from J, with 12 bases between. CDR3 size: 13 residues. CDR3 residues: CASNSVRPGELFF. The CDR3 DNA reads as TGTGCCAGCAACTCAGTGAGGCCCGGGGAGCTGTTTTTT.

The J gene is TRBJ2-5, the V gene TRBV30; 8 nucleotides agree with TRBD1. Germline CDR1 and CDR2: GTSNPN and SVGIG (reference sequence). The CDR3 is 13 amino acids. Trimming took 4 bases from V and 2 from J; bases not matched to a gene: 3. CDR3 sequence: CAWKQGAQETQYF. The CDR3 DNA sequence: TGTGCCTGGAAGCAGGGGGCACAAGAGACCCAGTACTTC.

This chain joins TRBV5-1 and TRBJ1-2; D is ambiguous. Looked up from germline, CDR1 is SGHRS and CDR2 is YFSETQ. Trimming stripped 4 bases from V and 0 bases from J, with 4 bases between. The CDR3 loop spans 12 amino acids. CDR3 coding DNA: TGCGCCAGCAGCCTAGCTAACTATGGCTACACCTTC. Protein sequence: CASSLANYGYTF.

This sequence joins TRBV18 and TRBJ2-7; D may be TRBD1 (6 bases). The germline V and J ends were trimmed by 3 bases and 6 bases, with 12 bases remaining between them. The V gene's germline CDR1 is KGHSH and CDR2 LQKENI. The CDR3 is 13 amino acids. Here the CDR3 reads CASSPPGQFEQYF. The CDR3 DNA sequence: TGTGCCAGCTCACCCCCCGGACAGTTCGAGCAGTACTTC.

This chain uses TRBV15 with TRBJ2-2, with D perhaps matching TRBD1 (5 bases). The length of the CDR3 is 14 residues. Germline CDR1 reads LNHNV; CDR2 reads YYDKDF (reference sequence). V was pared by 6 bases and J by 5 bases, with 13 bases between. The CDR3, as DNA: TGTGCCACCAGGGGGCCTCTTAGAACCGGGGAGCTGTTTTTT. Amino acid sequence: CATRGPLRTGELFF.

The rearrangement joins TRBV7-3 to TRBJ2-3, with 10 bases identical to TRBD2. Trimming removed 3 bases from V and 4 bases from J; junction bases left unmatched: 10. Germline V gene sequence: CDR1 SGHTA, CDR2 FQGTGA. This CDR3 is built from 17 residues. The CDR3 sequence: CASSFMLAGVSADTQYF. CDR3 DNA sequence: TGTGCCAGCAGCTTCATGCTAGCGGGAGTATCGGCAGATACGCAGTATTTT.

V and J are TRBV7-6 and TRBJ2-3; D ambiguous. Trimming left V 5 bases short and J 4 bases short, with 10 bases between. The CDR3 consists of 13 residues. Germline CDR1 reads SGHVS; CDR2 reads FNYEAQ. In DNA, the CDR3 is TGTGCCAGCAGCATATCTACGGCAGATACGCAGTATTTT. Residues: CASSISTADTQYF.

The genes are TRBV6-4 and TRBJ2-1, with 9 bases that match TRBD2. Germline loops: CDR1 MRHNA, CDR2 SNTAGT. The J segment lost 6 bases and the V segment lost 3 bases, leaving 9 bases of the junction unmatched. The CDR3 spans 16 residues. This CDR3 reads CASSEFSGSTLNEQFF. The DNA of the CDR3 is TGTGCCAGCAGTGAGTTTAGCGGGAGTACCCTCAATGAGCAGTTCTTC.

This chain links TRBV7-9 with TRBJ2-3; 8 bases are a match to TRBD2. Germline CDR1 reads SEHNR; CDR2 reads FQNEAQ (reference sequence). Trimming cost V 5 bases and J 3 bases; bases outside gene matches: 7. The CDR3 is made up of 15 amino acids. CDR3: CASSRRAGGTDTQYF. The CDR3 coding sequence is TGTGCCAGCAGCCGGCGGGCGGGAGGAACAGATACGCAGTATTTT. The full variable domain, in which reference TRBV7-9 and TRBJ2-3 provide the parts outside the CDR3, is DTGVSQNPRHKITKRGQNVTFRCDPISEHNRLYWYRQTLGQGPEFLTYFQNEAQLEKSRLLSDRFSAERPKGSFSTLEIQRTEQGDSAMYLCASSRRAGGTDTQYFGPGTRLTVL.

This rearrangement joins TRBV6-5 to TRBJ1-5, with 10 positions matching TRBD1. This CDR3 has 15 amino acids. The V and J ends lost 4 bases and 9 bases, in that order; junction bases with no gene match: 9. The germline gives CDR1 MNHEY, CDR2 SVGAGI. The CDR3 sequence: CASSSNSGQGPPQHF. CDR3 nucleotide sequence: TGTGCCAGCAGTTCTAACTCGGGACAGGGGCCGCCCCAGCATTTT.

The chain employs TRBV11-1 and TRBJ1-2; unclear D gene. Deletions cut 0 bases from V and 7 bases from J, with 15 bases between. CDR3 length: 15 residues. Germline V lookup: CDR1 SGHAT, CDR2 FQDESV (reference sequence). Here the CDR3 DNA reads TGTGCCAGCAGCTTAGCAGTCGCCGGGTCGAGTGGCTACACCTTC. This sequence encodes CASSLAVAGSSGYTF.

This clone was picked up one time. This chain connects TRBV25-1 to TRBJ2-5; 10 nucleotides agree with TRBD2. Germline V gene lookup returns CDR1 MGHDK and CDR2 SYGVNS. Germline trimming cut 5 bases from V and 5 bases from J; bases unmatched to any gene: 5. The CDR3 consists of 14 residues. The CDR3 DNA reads TGTGCCAGCAGTACTACTAGCGGGACGGAGACCCAGTACTTC. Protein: CASSTTSGTETQYF.

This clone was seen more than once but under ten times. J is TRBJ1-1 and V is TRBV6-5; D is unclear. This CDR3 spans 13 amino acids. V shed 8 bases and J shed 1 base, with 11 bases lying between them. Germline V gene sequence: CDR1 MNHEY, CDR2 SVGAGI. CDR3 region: CASLADKNTEAFF. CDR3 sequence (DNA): TGTGCCAGCCTGGCAGATAAGAACACTGAAGCTTTCTTT.

The CDR3 DNA sequence: TGCGCCAGCAGGCCTACAGGAGCTAACTATGGCTACACCTTC. The encoded protein is CASRPTGANYGYTF. V usage is TRBV5-1 and J usage is TRBJ1-2; a weak D match, TRBD1 (5 bases). Germline CDR1 SGHRS, CDR2 YFSETQ. The germline V and J ends were trimmed by 5 bases and 0 bases, with 11 bases remaining between them. This CDR3 is built from 14 residues.

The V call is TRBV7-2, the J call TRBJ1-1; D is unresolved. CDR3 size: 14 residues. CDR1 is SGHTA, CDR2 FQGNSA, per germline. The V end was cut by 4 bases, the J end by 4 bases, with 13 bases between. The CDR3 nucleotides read TGTGCCAGCAGCTCGACTTCCGGGAGCACTGAAGCTTTCTTT. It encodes CASSSTSGSTEAFF.

CDR3 loop: CASSSSGLYNEQFF. The CDR3 nucleotides read TGTGCCAGCAGCTCTAGCGGACTCTACAATGAGCAGTTCTTC. The V gene is TRBV5-4, the J gene TRBJ2-1, with 7 bases aligning to TRBD2. CDR1 and CDR2 (germline): SGHNT, YYREEE (reference sequence). CDR3 size: 14 residues. The V segment lost 3 bases and the J segment 3 bases; nucleotides outside the gene matches: 3.

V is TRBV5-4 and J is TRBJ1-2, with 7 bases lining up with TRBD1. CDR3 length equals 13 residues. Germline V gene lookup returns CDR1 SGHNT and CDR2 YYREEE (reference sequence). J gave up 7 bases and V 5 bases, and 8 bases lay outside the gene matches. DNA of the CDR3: TGTGCCAGCAGGCCTAACAGGGGCTCTGGCTACACCTTC. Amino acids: CASRPNRGSGYTF.

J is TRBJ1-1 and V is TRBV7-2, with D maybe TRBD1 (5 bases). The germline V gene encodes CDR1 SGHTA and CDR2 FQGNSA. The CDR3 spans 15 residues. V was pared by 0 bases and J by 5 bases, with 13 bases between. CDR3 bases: TGTGCCAGCAGCTTAGCCGGGGGGAGGATAACTGAAGCTTTCTTT. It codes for CASSLAGGRITEAFF.